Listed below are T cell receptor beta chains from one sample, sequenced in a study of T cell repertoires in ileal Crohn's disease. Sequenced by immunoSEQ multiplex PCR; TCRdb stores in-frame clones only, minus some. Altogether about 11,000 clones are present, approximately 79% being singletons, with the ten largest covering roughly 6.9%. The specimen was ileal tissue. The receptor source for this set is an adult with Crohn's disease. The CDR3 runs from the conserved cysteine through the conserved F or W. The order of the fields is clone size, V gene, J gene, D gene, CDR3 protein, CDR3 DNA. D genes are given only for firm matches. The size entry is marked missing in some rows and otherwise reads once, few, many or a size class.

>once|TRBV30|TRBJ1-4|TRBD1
CACNGQGTAEEKLFF
TGTGCCTGCAATGGACAGGGGACGGCTGAAGAAAAACTGTTTTTT
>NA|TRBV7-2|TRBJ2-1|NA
CASSSGGNVIHNEQFF
TGTGCCAGCAGCTCAGGGGGGAATGTCATACACAATGAGCAGTTCTTC
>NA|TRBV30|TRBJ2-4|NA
CAWSLGAGNIQYF
TGTGCCTGGAGTTTGGGGGCAGGAAACATTCAGTACTTC
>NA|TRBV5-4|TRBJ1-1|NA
CASSLKNTNTEAFF
TGTGCCAGCAGCTTGAAGAACACCAACACTGAAGCTTTCTTT
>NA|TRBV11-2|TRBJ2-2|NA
CASSLALSGKTGELFF
TGTGCCAGCAGCTTAGCTCTTTCCGGGAAAACCGGGGAGCTGTTTTTT
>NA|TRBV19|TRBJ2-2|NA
CASSKEGGRTGELFF
TGTGCCAGTAGCAAAGAGGGGGGGCGCACCGGGGAGCTGTTTTTT
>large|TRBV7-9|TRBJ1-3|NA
CASSPSQYGGNSGNTIYF
TGTGCCAGCAGCCCCTCCCAATATGGGGGCAACTCTGGAAACACCATATATTTT
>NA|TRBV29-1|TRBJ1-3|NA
CSAYLSGNTIYF
TGCAGCGCCTACTTGTCTGGAAACACCATATATTTT
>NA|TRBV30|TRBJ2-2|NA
CAWTRGTDTGELFF
TGTGCCTGGACTCGGGGTACGGACACCGGGGAGCTGTTTTTT
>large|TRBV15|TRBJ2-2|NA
CATSSDNPGELFF
TGTGCCACCAGCAGTGACAATCCCGGGGAGCTGTTTTTT
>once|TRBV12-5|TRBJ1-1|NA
CASAPIQGSGMNTEAFF
TGTGCTAGTGCCCCAATACAGGGATCGGGCATGAACACTGAAGCTTTCTTT
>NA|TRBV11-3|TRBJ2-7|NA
CASSSGRGPYEQYF
TGTGCCAGCAGCTCTGGCAGGGGACCCTACGAGCAGTACTTC
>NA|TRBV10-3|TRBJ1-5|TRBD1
CAISAGTVRSNQPQHF
TGTGCCATCAGTGCAGGGACAGTTAGATCCAATCAGCCCCAGCATTTT
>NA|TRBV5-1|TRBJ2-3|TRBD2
CASSRLAGGLTDTQYF
TGCGCCAGCAGCCGACTAGCGGGGGGCCTCACAGATACGCAGTATTTT
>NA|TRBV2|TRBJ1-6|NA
CASHIARYNSPLHF
TGTGCCAGCCATATCGCGCGCTACAATTCACCCCTCCACTTT
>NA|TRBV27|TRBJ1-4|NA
CASTRGPNEKLFF
TGTGCCAGCACACGAGGTCCTAATGAAAAACTGTTTTTT